These 20 T cell receptor beta chains came from one sample sequenced in a study of blood T cell repertoires in COVID-19. The assay was immunoSEQ multiplex PCR, and TCRdb's table has in-frame clones only and misses some. The profile covers 250,000 to 300,000 clones, with roughly 85% appearing a single time and under 7% taken by the ten largest. The specimen sequenced was PBMCs or T cells enriched from blood (not recorded which). All receptors come from a woman between 50 and 59 years old who had been exposed to COVID-19.

J is TRBJ1-1 and V is TRBV15; D gene uncertain. Trimming pared 0 bases from V and 3 bases from J, leaving 8 bases between. Germline V gives CDR1 LNHNV, CDR2 YYDKDF (reference sequence). CDR3 length: 14 amino acids. The CDR3 is CATSRDLRDTEAFF. The DNA for the CDR3 is TGTGCCACCAGCAGAGATCTGCGAGACACTGAAGCTTTCTTT.

The J gene is TRBJ1-3, the V gene TRBV7-8; no clear D gene. The CDR3 consists of 18 residues. Trimming pared 0 bases from V and 0 bases from J, leaving 15 bases between. Germline loops: CDR1 SGHVS, CDR2 FQNEAQ. The CDR3 protein is CASSLARGGISSGNTIYF. The CDR3 DNA reads TGTGCCAGCAGCTTAGCTAGAGGAGGGATTTCCTCTGGAAACACCATATATTTT.

The J gene is TRBJ1-5, the V gene TRBV6-2 or TRBV6-3; a weak D match, TRBD1 (5 bases). This CDR3 region has 16 residues. V lost 4 bases to trimming and J lost 3 bases, with 16 bases between them. Looked up from germline, CDR1 is MNHEY and CDR2 is SVGEGT. DNA of the CDR3: TGTGCCAGCAGTTGGGCCCGACAGCCCTACAATCAGCCCCAGCATTTT. This sequence encodes CASSWARQPYNQPQHF.

V gene TRBV4-2 combines with J gene TRBJ1-1; tentatively, D is TRBD1 (5 bases). The CDR3 is 17 amino acids. V lost 0 bases to trimming and J lost 0 bases, with 14 bases between them. Germline V gene data show CDR1 as LGHNA and CDR2 as YNFKEQ. The CDR3 reads CASSQDMGQELNTEAFF. The CDR3 DNA is TGTGCCAGCAGCCAAGATATGGGGCAGGAGCTGAACACTGAAGCTTTCTTT.

V and J are TRBV7-2 and TRBJ1-1; a weak D match, TRBD1 (6 bases). Per germline, CDR1 SGHTA and CDR2 FQGNSA. The V end lost 2 bases, the J end lost 1 base, and 11 bases lay between the germline ends. This CDR3 spans 15 amino acids. CDR3 region: CASSLTWTENTEAFF. CDR3 bases: TGTGCCAGCAGCTTAACCTGGACAGAGAACACTGAAGCTTTCTTT.

This clone was observed a handful of times. The chain links TRBV12-3 or TRBV12-4 to TRBJ1-1; no reliable D call. This CDR3 comprises 13 residues. V lost 7 bases to trimming and J lost 1 base, with 10 bases between them. CDR3 amino acids: CASKWGANTEAFF. Written as DNA, the CDR3 is TGTGCCAGCAAATGGGGAGCGAACACTGAAGCTTTCTTT.

The genes are TRBV18 and TRBJ2-5; 10 bases agree with TRBD1. The CDR3 length is 17 residues. Losses at the gene ends were 0 bases for V and 5 bases for J; bases not matched to a gene: 9. Germline V gene sequence: CDR1 KGHSH, CDR2 LQKENI. The CDR3 DNA is TGTGCCAGCTCACCACCGTGGGGACAGGGGAACAGGGAGACCCAGTACTTC. This sequence encodes CASSPPWGQGNRETQYF.

The chain recombines TRBV24-1 with TRBJ1-2; 7 bases are shared with TRBD1. The germline gives CDR1 KGHDR, CDR2 SFDVKD. Trimming removed 4 bases from V and 8 bases from J; junction bases left unmatched: 9. This CDR3 has 14 amino acids. CDR3 nucleotides: TGTGCCACCAGTGAGACGACAGGGTCTGCCGGCTACACCTTC. This gives the protein CATSETTGSAGYTF.

The chain carries TRBV18 and TRBJ2-1; 8 positions agree with TRBD1. The junction had 14 bases not matched to a gene; V was cut back by 1 base and J by 9 bases. This CDR3 has 17 residues. The germline V gene encodes CDR1 KGHSH and CDR2 LQKENI. The CDR3 region is CASSPRGQGAPNPEQFF. The CDR3 region has the DNA TGTGCCAGCTCACCACGGGGCCAGGGGGCTCCGAATCCTGAGCAGTTCTTC.

The chain carries TRBV12-5 and TRBJ2-3; a possible D gene is TRBD1 (6 bases). CDR1 is LGHNT and CDR2 is FRNRAP in the germline V gene. V was shortened by 1 base and J by 2 bases, with 16 bases between the two germline ends. This CDR3 is 17 amino acids long. The CDR3, as DNA: TGTGCTAGTGGTTTGGCACTAACAGGGTCTCACACAGATACGCAGTATTTT. Translating gives CASGLALTGSHTDTQYF.

This rearrangement joins TRBV21-1 to TRBJ1-2; no check of the table's D call, TRBD1, against the DNA was made. TRBV21-1 is an annotated pseudogene. CDR3 length: 15 residues. The CDR3 coding sequence is TGTGCCAGCAAATTCCGGGACAGGGATGACTATGGCTACACCTTC. Translation gives CASKFRDRDDYGYTF.

The rearrangement links TRBV28 to TRBJ2-5; D possibly corresponds to TRBD1 (5 bases). The V gene's germline CDR1 is MDHEN and CDR2 SYDVKM. There are 14 residues in the CDR3. V lost 8 bases to trimming and J lost 2 bases, with 15 bases between them. The CDR3 spells CASVPRTWQETQYF. In DNA form, the CDR3 reads TGTGCCAGCGTGCCTCGGACATGGCAAGAGACCCAGTACTTC. Together with reference TRBV28 and TRBJ2-5, the CDR3 gives the full variable domain: DVKVTQSSRYLVKRTGEKVFLECVQDMDHENMFWYRQDPGLGLRLIYFSYDVKMKEKGDIPEGYSVSREKKERFSLILESASTNQTSMYLCASVPRTWQETQYFGPGTRLLVL.

This chain joins TRBV5-1 and TRBJ1-6; 9 nucleotides align to TRBD1. There are 14 residues in the CDR3. V shed 3 bases and J 6 bases; nucleotides not matched to a gene: 1. Germline V gene data show CDR1 as SGHRS and CDR2 as YFSETQ. CDR3 amino acids: CASSWGQGNSPLHF. The DNA of the CDR3 is TGCGCCAGCAGCTGGGGACAGGGTAATTCACCCCTCCACTTT.

This clone is a singleton in its sample. This chain links TRBV29-1 with TRBJ1-3; unclear D gene. The CDR3 runs 14 residues. The V and J ends lost 7 bases and 0 bases respectively, with 13 bases between them. CDR1 and CDR2 (germline): SQVTM, ANQGSEA. In DNA, the CDR3 is TGCAGCGCGCGAGCAGGTCTCTCTGGAAACACCATATATTTT. Its translation is CSARAGLSGNTIYF.

The chain has TRBV6-5 and TRBJ2-7; TRBD1 is a possible D gene (6 bases). The CDR3 runs 14 residues. Germline CDR1 MNHEY, CDR2 SVGAGI. The V gene lost 7 bases and the J gene lost 2 bases, with 15 bases spanning the gap. The CDR3 DNA reads TGTGCCAGCACCGCCCAGGGGATCCCCTACGAGCAGTACTTC. It encodes CASTAQGIPYEQYF.

V is TRBV28 and J is TRBJ2-1, with D possibly TRBD1 on 7 matching bases. V lost 10 bases to trimming and J lost 0 bases, with 10 bases between them. CDR3 length: 13 amino acids. Per germline, CDR1 MDHEN and CDR2 SYDVKM. CDR3 residues: CAIRGASYNEQFF. In nucleotides, the CDR3 is TGTGCCATCAGGGGGGCCTCCTACAATGAGCAGTTCTTC.

V usage is TRBV10-2 and J usage is TRBJ2-7; D perhaps matches TRBD1 (5 bases). Germline CDR1 reads WSHSY; CDR2 reads SAAADI. There are 15 residues in the CDR3. Between the trimmed V and J ends, which lost 4 bases and 3 bases, there was a span of 16 bases. The CDR3 DNA is TGCGCCAGCAGTGCTAACAGGCCGATAATCTACGAGCAGTACTTC. Translating it yields CASSANRPIIYEQYF.

The chain carries TRBV3-1 (or the pseudogene TRBV3-2) and TRBJ1-6; 7 bases are a match to TRBD1. The CDR3 totals 15 residues. Germline V CDR1 and CDR2: LGHDT, YNNKEL (reference sequence). With 5 bases clipped from V and 4 bases from J, the junction kept 5 bases outside the gene matches. The CDR3 reads CASSARDSYNSPLHF. The CDR3 region has the DNA TGTGCCAGCAGCGCCCGGGACAGTTATAATTCACCCCTCCACTTT.

The gene calls are TRBV3-1 (or the pseudogene TRBV3-2) and TRBJ1-3; D gene unclear. Germline V gene data show CDR1 as LGHDT and CDR2 as YNNKEL (reference sequence). Deletions cut 2 bases from V and 4 bases from J, with 9 bases between. The CDR3 is 14 amino acids. The CDR3 protein is CASSQSRVGNTIYF. The CDR3 nucleotides read TGTGCCAGCAGCCAATCCCGGGTGGGAAACACCATATATTTT.

The chain combines TRBV21-1 with TRBJ2-2; TRBD1, the table's D call, lacks a check against the DNA. TRBV21-1 is tagged as a pseudogene. The CDR3 is 18 residues long. The CDR3 DNA sequence: TGTGCCAGCAGCAAAGAGGTGCCGGACAGGGTGACCACCGGGGAGCTGTTTTTT. This codes for CASSKEVPDRVTTGELFF.